Sequencing of this T cell receptor (beta chain) was carried out in a study of T cells in Graves' hyperthyroidism and ophthalmopathy. The trim removed 8 bases at V and 5 bases at J, leaving 12 bases unmatched. The CDR3 has 15 amino acids. The study enrolled patients aged 18 to 65 with newly diagnosed hyperthyroidism of under 2 months' duration. This clonotype came up many times. Its specificity is not known. The TCR beta CDR3 regions underwent amplification using RNA transcripts as the source. HTBI primers drove first-round RT-PCR of the TCR CDR3. TCRdb reprocessed the multiplex PCR reads via MiXCR and lists one record per CDR3 protein. The sample consists of 350,000 to 500,000 distinct CDR3 sequences, approximately 15% of them appearing once. Study results and caveats: Also found in blood were most expanded thyroid clonotypes above 0.001.

The TCR comes from a woman younger than 30 with Graves' hyperthyroidism. The gene calls are TRBV12-3 or TRBV12-4 and TRBJ2-7, with TRBD1 matching 10 bases. Sequences were obtained from blood. DNA for the CDR3: TGTGCCAGCCAACCTAGAGGGACAGGGGCGGACGAGCAGTACTTC. Translation: CASQPRGTGADEQYF.